Included here is one TCR beta chain sequence, with context. This clone was counted only a few times. Its antigen target is currently unknown. No quality values exist for individual bases; no much larger clone is one base distant. These data are taken from a study of beta chain features in type 1 diabetes (dated by TCRdb to about 2018). About the investigation overall: Patients and healthy donors did not differ in mean age, gender distribution, total cell number or subset yield. A total of 100 million to 110 million sorted cells were examined across all samples, and a strong correlation was observed between cell number per subset and RNA yield. Regulatory and stem cell-like memory subsets were obtained from only 8 patients and about eight healthy donors, while naive and central memory subsets were obtained from all 30 or so donors. In the study, TCRB repertoires of sorted circulating CD4+ T cell subsets from recently diagnosed type 1 diabetes patients were compared with those of matched healthy donors. What the research found in general, with its limitations: Because cDNA rather than genomic DNA was sequenced, highly expressing activated cells could have been over-represented, although no difference in activation and CD3 levels was found between groups. The naive, central memory and regulatory TCRB repertoires appeared to resemble one another more closely among patients than among healthy donors. Only small numbers of individuals were included in the HLA sub-analyses, which left unresolved whether HLA type had any influence on TCRB rearrangement. At VDJ recombination sites, type 1 diabetes patients had fewer insertions and more deleted nucleotides, which implies abnormalities in thymic rearrangement. In all four CD4+ subsets, TCRB CDR3 length was moderately but significantly shorter in type 1 diabetes patients. PCR may preferentially amplify shorter templates, but because patient and control samples were amplified and corrected together, any resulting skew would affect both groups equally.

From V the trimming removes 4 bases and from J it removes 6 bases, while the gene matches leave 3 bases of the junction unaccounted for. Taken from the germline V gene, the CDR1 and CDR2 loops are ENHRY and SYGVKD. Its CDR3 holds 13 amino acids, cysteine through phenylalanine. The read is trimmed to its CDR3 DNA, 39 bases read in frame from base 1. The entire isolated RNA was reverse transcribed using the High Capacity cDNA Reverse Transcription Kit, and thus expressed TCRB transcripts were sequenced. Naive, central memory and regulatory T cell samples underwent deep immunoSEQ sequencing, averaging about 3.57 million total reads per sample. After sorted cells were lysed in RLT buffer, RNA was extracted with DNase-treated RNeasy Micro or Mini kits, with the choice depending on cell number. To prevent cross-contamination, every cell subset was processed on its own, while patient and healthy donor samples were processed together. TCRB sequences were amplified from cDNA with the immunoSEQ multiplex PCR, producing 87-bp fragments spanning the CDR3 region. The amplicons were sequenced using the Illumina HiSeq platform. Regarding the original processing steps: PCR bias was computationally corrected using synthetic template baselines, reads within Hamming distance 2 were collapsed, and singletons that could not be merged were discarded. Reads were aligned against IMGT to assign V, D and J genes, CDR3 length and insertions or deletions at six rearrangement sites. Within each subset, clonotype counts were normalized to sorted cell number, after which true diversity and Gini coefficients were computed with the tcR R package. Repertoire sharing was quantified using the overlap coefficient calculated on TCRB nucleotide sequences. The immuneACCESS repertoire file appears here via TCRdb, limited to in-frame rearrangements. These files lack a portion of the clones; in checked studies, under half of the deficit traces to unresolved V genes, and the cause of the others is not known. The V and J calls and the clone size are those of that table, but D and trimming were determined from the DNA. Recorded for this sample are 100,000 to 150,000 clones; less than 20% of them occurred a single time. Less than 3% of the sample belongs to the ten largest clones.

From each donor, a single peripheral blood sample of about 120 mL on average was drawn into heparinised tubes. Using a panel that included CD45RO, CCR7, CD25, CD127, CD95 and CD27, naive, central memory, regulatory and stem cell-like memory CD4+ T cells were sorted on a BD FACSAria II. Every sorted population had a purity above 98%. Right away, PBMCs were isolated by Lymphoprep density gradient centrifugation and were stained directly, with no culture step. Samples were stained and sorted in pairs, with one healthy donor and one patient per experiment, so that batch effects were minimized. This TCR was sampled from a man aged 30-40 years with type 1 diabetes. The chain joins TRBV10-3 to TRBJ1-1, and TRBD1 aligns with 9 junction nucleotides. Sequenced sample: central memory CD4+ T cells from blood. The CDR3 protein is CAISGDRVAEAFF. DNA sequence: TGTGCCATCAGTGGGGACAGGGTTGCTGAAGCTTTCTTT.